This TCR beta chain was found in a study of cytomegalovirus exposure and HLA in healthy donors. Whole-study results and caveats: With further analysis later on, most CMV-associated TCR beta chains appeared HLA-restricted.

Primers included in the PCR were 60 Vbeta and 13 Jbeta primers. Libraries were prepared by immunoSEQ multiplex PCR; TCRdb keeps only in-frame clonotypes and omits some of them. There are about 99,000 clones in the sample; 60% to 70% occur only once, and roughly 3.3% lies in the top ten. As to this clone: Its antigen is not identified.

Material for sequencing was PBMCs. The receptor's source is a woman aged 45 to 65 in good health and CMV-seronegative.

The CDR3 reads CASSSGEKLFF. As DNA, the CDR3 is TGTGCCAGCAGTTCGGGGGAAAAACTGTTTTTT. The chain carries TRBV6-5 and TRBJ1-4; the D is unclear. Germline CDR1 reads MNHEY; CDR2 reads SVGAGI. CDR3 size: 11 residues. The V and J ends lost 4 bases and 8 bases respectively, with 5 bases between them.